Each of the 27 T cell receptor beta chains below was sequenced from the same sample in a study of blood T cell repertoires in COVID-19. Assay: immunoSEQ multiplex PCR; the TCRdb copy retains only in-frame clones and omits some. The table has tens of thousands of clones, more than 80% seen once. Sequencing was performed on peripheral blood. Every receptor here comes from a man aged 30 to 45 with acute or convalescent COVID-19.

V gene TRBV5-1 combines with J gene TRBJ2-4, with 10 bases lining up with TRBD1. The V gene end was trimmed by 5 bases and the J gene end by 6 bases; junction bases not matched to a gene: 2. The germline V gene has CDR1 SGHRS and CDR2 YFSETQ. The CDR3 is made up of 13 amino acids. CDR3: CASRWDRGNIQYF. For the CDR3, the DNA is TGCGCCAGCAGGTGGGACAGGGGAAACATTCAGTACTTC. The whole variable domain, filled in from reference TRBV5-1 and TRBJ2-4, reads KAGVTQTPRYLIKTRGQQVTLSCSPISGHRSVSWYQQTPGQGLQFLFEYFSETQRNKGNFPGRFSGRQFSNSRSEMNVSTLELGDSALYLCASRWDRGNIQYFGAGTRLSVL.

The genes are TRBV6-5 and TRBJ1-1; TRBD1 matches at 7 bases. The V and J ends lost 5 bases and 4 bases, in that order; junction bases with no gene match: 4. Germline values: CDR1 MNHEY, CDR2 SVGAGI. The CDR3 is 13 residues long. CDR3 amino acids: CASSRQGRTEAFF. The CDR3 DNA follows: TGTGCCAGCAGTCGACAGGGCCGCACTGAAGCTTTCTTT.

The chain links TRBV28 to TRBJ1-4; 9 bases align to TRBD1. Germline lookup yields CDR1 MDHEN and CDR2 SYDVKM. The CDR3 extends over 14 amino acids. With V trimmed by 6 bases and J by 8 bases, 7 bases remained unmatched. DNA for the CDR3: TGTGCCAGCAGCTCGGGACAGGGTCTCGAAAAACTGTTTTTT. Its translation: CASSSGQGLEKLFF. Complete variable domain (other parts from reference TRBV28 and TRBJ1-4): DVKVTQSSRYLVKRTGEKVFLECVQDMDHENMFWYRQDPGLGLRLIYFSYDVKMKEKGDIPEGYSVSREKKERFSLILESASTNQTSMYLCASSSGQGLEKLFFGSGTQLSVL.

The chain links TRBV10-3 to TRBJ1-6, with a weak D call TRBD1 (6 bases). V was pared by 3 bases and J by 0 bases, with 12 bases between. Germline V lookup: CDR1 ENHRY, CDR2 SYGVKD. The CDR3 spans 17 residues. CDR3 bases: TGTGCCATCAGTGAATCCCAGGGGAGCTCCTATAATTCACCCCTCCACTTT. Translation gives CAISESQGSSYNSPLHF.

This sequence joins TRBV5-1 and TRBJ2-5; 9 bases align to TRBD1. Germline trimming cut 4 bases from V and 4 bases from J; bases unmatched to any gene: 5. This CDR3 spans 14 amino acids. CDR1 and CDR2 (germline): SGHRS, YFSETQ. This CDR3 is CASSDTGGGETQYF. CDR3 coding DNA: TGCGCCAGCAGCGACACAGGGGGCGGAGAGACCCAGTACTTC.

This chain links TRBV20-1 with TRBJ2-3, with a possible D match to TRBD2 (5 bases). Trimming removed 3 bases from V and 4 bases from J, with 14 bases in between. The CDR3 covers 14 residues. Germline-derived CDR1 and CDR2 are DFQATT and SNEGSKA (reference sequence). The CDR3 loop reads CSASSSLAADTQYF. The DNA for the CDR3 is TGCAGTGCTAGTTCTAGCCTGGCGGCAGATACGCAGTATTTT.

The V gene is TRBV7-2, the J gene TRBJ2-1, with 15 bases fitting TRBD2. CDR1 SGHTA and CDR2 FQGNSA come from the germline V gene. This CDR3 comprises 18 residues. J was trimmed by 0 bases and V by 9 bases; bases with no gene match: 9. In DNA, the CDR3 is TGTGCCAGTAACCCGGGACTAGCGGGAGGCCTCTCCTACAATGAGCAGTTCTTC. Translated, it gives CASNPGLAGGLSYNEQFF.

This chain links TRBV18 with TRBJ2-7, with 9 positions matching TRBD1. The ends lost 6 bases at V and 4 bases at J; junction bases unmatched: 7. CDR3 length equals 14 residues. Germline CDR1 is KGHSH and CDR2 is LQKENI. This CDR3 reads CASSPGTGNYEQYF. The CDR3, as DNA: TGTGCCAGCTCCCCCGGGACAGGGAATTACGAGCAGTACTTC. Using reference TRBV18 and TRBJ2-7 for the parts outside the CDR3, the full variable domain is NAGVMQNPRHLVRRRGQEARLRCSPMKGHSHVYWYRQLPEEGLKFMVYLQKENIIDESGMPKERFSAEFPKEGPSILRIQQVVRGDSAAYFCASSPGTGNYEQYFGPGTRLTVT.

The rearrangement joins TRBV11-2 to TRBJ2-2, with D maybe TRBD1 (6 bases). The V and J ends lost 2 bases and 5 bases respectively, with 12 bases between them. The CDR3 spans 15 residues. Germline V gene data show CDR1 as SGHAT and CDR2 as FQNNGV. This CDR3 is CASSLLQGSTGELFF. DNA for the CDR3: TGTGCCAGCAGCTTACTTCAGGGGTCAACCGGGGAGCTGTTTTTT. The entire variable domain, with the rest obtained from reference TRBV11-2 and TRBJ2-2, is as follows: EAGVAQSPRYKIIEKRQSVAFWCNPISGHATLYWYQQILGQGPKLLIQFQNNGVVDDSQLPKDRFSAERLKGVDSTLKIQPAKLEDSAVYLCASSLLQGSTGELFFGEGSRLTVL.

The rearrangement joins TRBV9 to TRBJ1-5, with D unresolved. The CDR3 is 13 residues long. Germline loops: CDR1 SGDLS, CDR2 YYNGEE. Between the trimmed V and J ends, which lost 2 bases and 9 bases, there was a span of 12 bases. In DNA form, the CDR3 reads TGTGCCAGCAGCGTCTCTATGGAGGCGCCCCAGCATTTT. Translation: CASSVSMEAPQHF.

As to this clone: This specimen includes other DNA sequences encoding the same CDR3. Here the CDR3 DNA reads TGTGCCAGTAGTATTCTATGGAACACCGGGGAGCTGTTTTTT. Protein product: CASSILWNTGELFF. The chain carries TRBV19 and TRBJ2-2; D gene unclear. The CDR3 sequence is 14 residues long. The germline V gene encodes CDR1 LNHDA and CDR2 SQIVND (reference sequence). V lost 3 bases to trimming and J lost 1 base, with 6 bases between them.

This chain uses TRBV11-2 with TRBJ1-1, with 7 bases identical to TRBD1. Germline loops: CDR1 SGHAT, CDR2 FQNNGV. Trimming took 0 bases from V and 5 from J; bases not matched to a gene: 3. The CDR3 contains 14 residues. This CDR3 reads CASSLDRGRTEAFF. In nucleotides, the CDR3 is TGTGCCAGCAGCTTAGACAGGGGGAGAACTGAAGCTTTCTTT.

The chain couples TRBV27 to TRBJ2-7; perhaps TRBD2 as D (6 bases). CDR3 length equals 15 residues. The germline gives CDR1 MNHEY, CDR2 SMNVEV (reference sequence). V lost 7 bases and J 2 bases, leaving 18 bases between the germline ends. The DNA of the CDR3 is TGTGCCAGCACCTCTGCGGGGCCGAGTACCTACGAGCAGTACTTC. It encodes CASTSAGPSTYEQYF.

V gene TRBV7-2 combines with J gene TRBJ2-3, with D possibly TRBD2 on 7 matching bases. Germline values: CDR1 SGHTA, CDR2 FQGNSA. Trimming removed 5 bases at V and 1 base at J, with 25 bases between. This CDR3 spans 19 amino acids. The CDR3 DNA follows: TGTGCCAGCAGCATCCGGGCGGTGCGGGGGCGCGGGGGCACAGATACGCAGTATTTT. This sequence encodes CASSIRAVRGRGGTDTQYF.

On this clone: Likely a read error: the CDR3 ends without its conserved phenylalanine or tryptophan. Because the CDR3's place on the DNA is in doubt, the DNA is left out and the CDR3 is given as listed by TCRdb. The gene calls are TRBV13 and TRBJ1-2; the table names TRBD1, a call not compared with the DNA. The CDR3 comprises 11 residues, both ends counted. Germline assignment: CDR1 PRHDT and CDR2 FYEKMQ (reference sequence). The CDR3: CASSLGPGFSV.

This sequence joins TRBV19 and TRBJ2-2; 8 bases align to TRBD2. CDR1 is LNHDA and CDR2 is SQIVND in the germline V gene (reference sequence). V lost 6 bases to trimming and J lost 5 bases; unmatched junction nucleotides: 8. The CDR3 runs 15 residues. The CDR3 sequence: CASRGGLGGTGELFF. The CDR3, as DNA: TGTGCCAGTAGGGGGGGACTAGGTGGGACCGGGGAGCTGTTTTTT.

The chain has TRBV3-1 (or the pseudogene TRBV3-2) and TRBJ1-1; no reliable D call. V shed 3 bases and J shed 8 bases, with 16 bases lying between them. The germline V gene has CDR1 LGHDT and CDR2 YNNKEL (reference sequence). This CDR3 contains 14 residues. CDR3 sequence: CASSQAGRSREAFF. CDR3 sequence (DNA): TGTGCCAGCAGCCAGGCCGGCCGGAGCCGGGAAGCTTTCTTT.

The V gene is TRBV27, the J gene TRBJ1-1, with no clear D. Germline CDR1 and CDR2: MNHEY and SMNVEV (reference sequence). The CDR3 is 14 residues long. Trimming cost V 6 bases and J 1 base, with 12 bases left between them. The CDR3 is CASSRSGWNTEAFF. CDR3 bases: TGTGCCAGCAGCCGCTCGGGTTGGAACACTGAAGCTTTCTTT.

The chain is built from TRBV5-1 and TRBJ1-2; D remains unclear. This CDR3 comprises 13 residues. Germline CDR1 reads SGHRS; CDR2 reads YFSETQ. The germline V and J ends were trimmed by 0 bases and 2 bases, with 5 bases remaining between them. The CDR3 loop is CASSLGQNYGYTF. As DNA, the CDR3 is TGCGCCAGCAGCTTGGGGCAGAACTATGGCTACACCTTC.

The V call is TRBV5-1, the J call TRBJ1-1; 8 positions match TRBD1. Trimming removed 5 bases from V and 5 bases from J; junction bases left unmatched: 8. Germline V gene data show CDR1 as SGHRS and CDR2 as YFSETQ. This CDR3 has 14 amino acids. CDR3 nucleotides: TGCGCCAGCAGTCTTGGACAGGGTGGGACTGAAGCTTTCTTT. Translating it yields CASSLGQGGTEAFF.

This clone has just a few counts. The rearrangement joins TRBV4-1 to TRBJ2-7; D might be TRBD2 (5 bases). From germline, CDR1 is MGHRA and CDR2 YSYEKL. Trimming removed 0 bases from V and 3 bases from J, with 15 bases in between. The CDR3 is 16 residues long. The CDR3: CASSQERWAGGYEQYF. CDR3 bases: TGCGCCAGCAGCCAAGAAAGGTGGGCGGGTGGCTACGAGCAGTACTTC.

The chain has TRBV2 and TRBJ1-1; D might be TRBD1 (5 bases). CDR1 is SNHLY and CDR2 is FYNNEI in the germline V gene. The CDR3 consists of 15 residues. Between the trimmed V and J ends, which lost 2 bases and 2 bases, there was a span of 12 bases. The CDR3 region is CASSETGVVNTEAFF. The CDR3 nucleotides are TGTGCCAGCAGTGAAACGGGGGTTGTTAACACTGAAGCTTTCTTT.

The CDR3 here is CASSYGTQTYNEQFF. CDR3 sequence (DNA): TGTGCCAGCAGTTACGGGACTCAGACCTACAATGAGCAGTTCTTC. The V gene is TRBV6-2 or TRBV6-3, the J gene TRBJ2-1, with D maybe TRBD2 (6 bases). Germline V lookup: CDR1 MNHEY, CDR2 SVGEGT. The length of the CDR3 is 15 residues. The V and J ends lost 2 bases and 2 bases respectively, with 10 bases between them.

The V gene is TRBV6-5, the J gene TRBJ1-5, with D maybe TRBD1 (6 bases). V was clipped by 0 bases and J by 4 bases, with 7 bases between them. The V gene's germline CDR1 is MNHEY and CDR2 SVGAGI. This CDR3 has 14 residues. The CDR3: CASSYSTGNQPQHF. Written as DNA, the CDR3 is TGTGCCAGCAGTTACTCCACAGGGAATCAGCCCCAGCATTTT.

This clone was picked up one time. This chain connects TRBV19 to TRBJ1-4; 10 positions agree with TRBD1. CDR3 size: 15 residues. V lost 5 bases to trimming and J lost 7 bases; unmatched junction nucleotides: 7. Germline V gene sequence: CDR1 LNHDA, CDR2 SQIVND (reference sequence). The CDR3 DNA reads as TGTGCCAGTAGTCTCGACAGGGGGCTTCGTGAAAAACTGTTTTTT. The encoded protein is CASSLDRGLREKLFF.

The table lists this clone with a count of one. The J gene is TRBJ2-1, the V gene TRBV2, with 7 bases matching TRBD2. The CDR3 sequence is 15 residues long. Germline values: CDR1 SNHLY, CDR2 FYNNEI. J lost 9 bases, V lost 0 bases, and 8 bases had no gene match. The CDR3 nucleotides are TGTGCCAGCAGTGAAGCGATCGTGGGGGGGGGTGAGCAGTTCTTC. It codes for CASSEAIVGGGEQFF.

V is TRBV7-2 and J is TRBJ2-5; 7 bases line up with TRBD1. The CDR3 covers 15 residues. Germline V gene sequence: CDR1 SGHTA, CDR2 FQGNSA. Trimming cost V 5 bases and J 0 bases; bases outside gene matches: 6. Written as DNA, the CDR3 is TGTGCCAGCAGCCCCCCGACAGGGCACCAAGAGACCCAGTACTTC. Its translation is CASSPPTGHQETQYF. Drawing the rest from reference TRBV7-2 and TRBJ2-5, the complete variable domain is GAGVSQSPSNKVTEKGKDVELRCDPISGHTALYWYRQSLGQGLEFLIYFQGNSAPDKSGLPSDRFSAERTGGSVSTLTIQRTQQEDSAVYLCASSPPTGHQETQYFGPGTRLLVL.